This is a list of T cell receptor beta chains from one sample in a study of regulatory T cells in long-lasting Graves disease. From the multiplex PCR reads, TCRdb called clonotypes with MiXCR, one entry per CDR3 protein. The table records some 450,000 distinct CDR3 sequences, about a sixth of them present only once. These records were also assigned to another study, of T cells in Graves' hyperthyroidism and ophthalmopathy.

Sample: peripheral blood mononuclear cells (PBMCs), taken at new diagnosis, from a patient treated with antithyroid drugs. The source of these receptors is a woman in her twenties or thirties with Graves disease. Both conserved end residues are part of each CDR3. The D gene is left open where the match is weak. Each size is how often the clone was seen (once, few, many) or a class if it is expanded.

V	size	J	D	CDR3	DNA
TRBV5-6	few	TRBJ1-4	-	CASSFPQGGTSEKLFF	TGTGCCAGCAGCTTTCCACAGGGAGGGACCTCTGAAAAACTGTTTTTT
TRBV7-2	many	TRBJ2-3	TRBD2	CASSLVPGLAGMRTQYF	TGTGCCAGCAGCTTAGTCCCTGGACTAGCGGGAATGCGCACGCAGTATTTT
TRBV27	many	TRBJ1-1	-	CASSLPGKRYEAFF	TGTGCCAGCAGTTTGCCCGGGAAAAGATATGAAGCTTTCTTT
TRBV3-2	many	TRBJ1-1	-	CASSCRDNPMNTEAFF	TGTGCCAGCAGCTGCCGGGACAACCCCATGAACACTGAAGCTTTCTTT
TRBV24-1	few	TRBJ2-4	-	CATSDSGTKNIQYF	TGTGCCACCAGTGATTCAGGGACCAAAAACATTCAGTACTTC
TRBV30	many	TRBJ2-1	-	CAWRNYNEQFF	TGTGCCTGGAGAAACTACAATGAGCAGTTCTTC
TRBV30	few	TRBJ2-3	-	CAWSDGTDTQYF	TGTGCCTGGAGTGATGGGACAGATACGCAGTATTTT
TRBV20-1	few	TRBJ2-3	-	CSARDVSNAFADTQYF	TGCAGTGCTAGAGACGTGTCTAACGCTTTTGCAGATACGCAGTATTTT
TRBV10-3	many	TRBJ1-2	-	CAISDGPYGYTF	TGTGCCATCAGTGATGGGCCCTATGGCTACACCTTC
TRBV2	many	TRBJ1-2	-	CASSAPRMPFYGYTF	TGTGCCAGCAGTGCTCCCAGGATGCCTTTCTATGGCTACACCTTC
TRBV28	many	TRBJ1-5	-	CASSLPLHNQPQHF	TGTGCCAGCAGTTTACCCCTACACAATCAGCCCCAGCATTTT